The present T cell receptor beta chain was sequenced within a study of shared clonotypes between healthy human individuals. Here immunoSEQ multiplex PCR was the method, and the copy in TCRdb shows in-frame clones only, minus some. The top ten clones hold under 0.8% of a sample with over a million clones, about four fifths of them seen once. There are a few counts of this clone. The specimen sequenced was memory CD4+ T cells from PBMCs. The subset denotes: CD45RA-negative fraction. The TCR sequence derives from a man aged 18 to 29 in good health. Some clones in this sample may be carry-over from other donors' samples.

The CDR3 here is CASSPGLAGGLDTQYF. CDR3 in DNA: TGTGCCAGCAGCCCAGGACTAGCGGGAGGTCTAGATACGCAGTATTTT. This chain links TRBV7-8 with TRBJ2-3; 14 nucleotides match TRBD2. The V gene end was trimmed by 5 bases and the J gene end by 5 bases; junction bases not matched to a gene: 6. Germline loops: CDR1 SGHVS, CDR2 FQNEAQ. The CDR3 loop spans 16 amino acids.